Below, 24 T cell receptor beta chains from the same sample are listed, as sequenced in a study of blood T cell repertoires in COVID-19. Data came from immunoSEQ multiplex PCR; TCRdb stores just in-frame clones and leaves some out. Of 200,000 to 300,000 clones listed, roughly 83% are singletons. Sequencing was performed on peripheral blood. The receptors here all came from a woman aged 80 or older with COVID-19, enrolled during active disease.

Only a few counts were recorded for this clone. In DNA, the CDR3 is TGTGCCAGCACTCGACAGGGGAGCTACACCTTC. Translation gives CASTRQGSYTF. The V and J genes are TRBV12-3 or TRBV12-4 and TRBJ1-2, with 8 positions matching TRBD1. Trimming took 7 bases from V and 9 from J; bases not matched to a gene: 4. CDR3 length equals 11 residues.

The chain has TRBV5-4 and TRBJ1-3; D not resolved. The V gene lost 7 bases and the J gene lost 0 bases, with 11 bases spanning the gap. The CDR3 has 14 residues. Germline-derived CDR1 and CDR2 are SGHNT and YYREEE (reference sequence). CDR3 sequence reads: CASSVGVSGNTIYF. The DNA of the CDR3 is TGTGCCAGCTCGGTGGGAGTCTCTGGAAACACCATATATTTT.

This clone has only a few counts. This chain connects TRBV5-4 to TRBJ1-6, with D unclear. The CDR3 spans 15 residues. Trimming cost V 1 base and J 1 base, with 6 bases left between them. Germline V gene data show CDR1 as SGHNT and CDR2 as YYREEE (reference sequence). Written as DNA, the CDR3 is TGTGCCAGCAGCTTGACGCAGTCCTATAATTCACCCCTCCACTTT. It is translated as CASSLTQSYNSPLHF. Full variable domain (remainder filled in from reference TRBV5-4 and TRBJ1-6): ETGVTQSPTHLIKTRGQQVTLRCSSQSGHNTVSWYQQALGQGPQFIFQYYREEENGRGNFPPRFSGLQFPNYSSELNVNALELDDSALYLCASSLTQSYNSPLHFGNGTRLTVT.

The CDR3 protein is CASSLTDRGEAFF. The CDR3 nucleotides read TGTGCCAGCAGTTTAACGGACAGGGGTGAAGCTTTCTTT. This rearrangement joins TRBV27 to TRBJ1-1; 9 positions agree with TRBD1. Unmatched junction bases numbered 2, after V lost 2 bases and J lost 7 bases. Germline V gives CDR1 MNHEY, CDR2 SMNVEV (reference sequence). The CDR3 is 13 amino acids.

The genes are TRBV13 and TRBJ1-1; 7 bases agree with TRBD1. The CDR3 sequence is 15 residues long. Germline loops: CDR1 PRHDT, CDR2 FYEKMQ (reference sequence). The trim removed 4 bases at V and 2 bases at J, leaving 7 bases unmatched. The DNA of the CDR3 is TGTGCCAGCAGCTATTGGGACAGCTCCAACACTGAAGCTTTCTTT. Translation: CASSYWDSSNTEAFF.

CDR3 sequence reads: CAISPSWTSGGTYNEQFF. The CDR3 bases are TGTGCCATCAGCCCCTCCTGGACTAGCGGGGGGACCTACAATGAGCAGTTCTTC. This rearrangement joins TRBV10-3 to TRBJ2-1; TRBD2 matches at 14 bases. Trimming removed 6 bases from V and 2 bases from J; junction bases left unmatched: 9. The CDR3 extends over 18 amino acids. Germline V gene sequence: CDR1 ENHRY, CDR2 SYGVKD.

This clone was seen more than once but under ten times. This chain joins TRBV6-5 and TRBJ1-5, with 9 bases that match TRBD1. The CDR3 contains 13 residues. The V and J ends lost 11 bases and 5 bases, in that order; junction bases with no gene match: 7. Germline CDR1 and CDR2: MNHEY and SVGAGI. The CDR3 reads CAAQDRGHQPQHF. CDR3 bases: TGTGCCGCACAGGACAGGGGCCATCAGCCCCAGCATTTT.

The chain joins TRBV9 to TRBJ1-6; no firm D call. The CDR3 totals 15 residues. V gave up 2 bases and J gave up 7 bases, with 13 bases separating them. Germline CDR1 and CDR2: SGDLS and YYNGEE. The CDR3 loop reads CASSVTTSLNSPLHF. CDR3 coding DNA: TGTGCCAGCAGCGTTACGACTTCTTTGAATTCACCCCTCCACTTT.

The chain combines TRBV7-2 with TRBJ1-6, with D maybe TRBD1 (5 bases). The V end was cut by 5 bases, the J end by 7 bases, with 12 bases between. The CDR3 extends over 14 amino acids. CDR1 and CDR2 (germline): SGHTA, FQGNSA. CDR3 sequence (DNA): TGTGCCAGCAGCCCCCGGACAACCAATTCACCCCTCCACTTT. Protein sequence: CASSPRTTNSPLHF.

This chain joins TRBV24-1 and TRBJ2-3; perhaps TRBD2 as D (7 bases). The CDR3 runs to 14 residues. CDR1 KGHDR and CDR2 SFDVKD come from the germline V gene. V lost 5 bases and J lost 9, with 17 bases in between. In nucleotides, the CDR3 is TGTGCCACCAGTGGAGGGGGGGAAGGGAGCACGCAGTATTTT. This codes for CATSGGGEGSTQYF.

This rearrangement joins TRBV6-5 to TRBJ2-2; 7 nucleotides align to TRBD1. The J segment lost 4 bases and the V segment lost 6 bases, leaving 8 bases of the junction unmatched. This CDR3 region has 15 residues. Looked up from germline, CDR1 is MNHEY and CDR2 is SVGAGI. CDR3 residues: CASSRRQGSTGELFF. DNA of the CDR3: TGTGCCAGCAGCCGGCGACAGGGATCCACCGGGGAGCTGTTTTTT.

The chain joins TRBV10-1 to TRBJ1-3, with D possibly TRBD1 on 5 matching bases. The CDR3 has 15 residues. CDR1 WNHNN and CDR2 SYGVQD come from the germline V gene (reference sequence). Trimming took 9 bases from V and 0 from J, leaving 15 bases between them. CDR3 region: CASSRDSSSGNTIYF. CDR3 sequence (DNA): TGCGCCAGTTCCAGGGACTCAAGCTCTGGAAACACCATATATTTT.

The chain couples TRBV5-1 to TRBJ1-4; D is undetermined. Per the germline V gene, CDR1 is SGHRS and CDR2 is YFSETQ. This CDR3 comprises 16 residues. The ends were cut back, 0 bases at V and 7 bases at J, with 16 bases in the middle. The CDR3 DNA reads TGCGCCAGCAGCTTGGCTCCAGGCCAGGATTCTGAAAAACTGTTTTTT. Translated, it gives CASSLAPGQDSEKLFF.

The CDR3 reads CASSESTSGLTDTQYF. The CDR3 DNA sequence: TGCGCCAGCAGTGAGTCTACTAGCGGGTTAACAGATACGCAGTATTTT. The chain is built from TRBV10-1 and TRBJ2-3; 9 nucleotides match TRBD2. The CDR3 runs 16 residues. Germline V CDR1 and CDR2: WNHNN, SYGVQD (reference sequence). With 0 bases clipped from V and 3 bases from J, the junction kept 4 bases outside the gene matches.

Concerning this clone itself: Other DNA sequences in the same sample also yield this CDR3. The V gene is TRBV7-9, the J gene TRBJ2-2; 7 nucleotides align to TRBD1. Germline-derived CDR1 and CDR2 are SEHNR and FQNEAQ (reference sequence). The V gene end was trimmed by 1 base and the J gene end by 3 bases; junction bases not matched to a gene: 2. The CDR3 sequence is 15 residues long. CDR3 in amino acids: CASSLGQGDTGELFF. The CDR3 DNA follows: TGTGCCAGCAGCTTAGGTCAGGGGGACACCGGGGAGCTGTTTTTT.

The chain combines TRBV6-5 with TRBJ1-2, with 9 bases that match TRBD1. Germline loops: CDR1 MNHEY, CDR2 SVGAGI. The CDR3 loop spans 12 amino acids. V dropped 6 bases and J dropped 8; count of bases not matched to a gene: 4. The CDR3: CASRTGGEGYTF. The DNA for the CDR3 is TGTGCCAGCAGAACAGGGGGCGAGGGCTACACCTTC.

The CDR3 protein is CASSLAERRGYGYTF. In nucleotides, the CDR3 is TGTGCCAGCAGCTTGGCAGAGAGGAGAGGATATGGCTACACCTTC. This sequence joins TRBV7-2 and TRBJ1-2, with D unclear. The germline V and J ends were trimmed by 3 bases and 5 bases, with 16 bases remaining between them. Per the germline V gene, CDR1 is SGHTA and CDR2 is FQGNSA. The CDR3 loop spans 15 amino acids.

V usage is TRBV3-1 (or the pseudogene TRBV3-2) and J usage is TRBJ1-2, with D perhaps matching TRBD1 (5 bases). V was trimmed by 7 bases and J by 0 bases, leaving 18 bases between them. The CDR3 is 16 residues long. Germline CDR1 reads LGHDT; CDR2 reads YNNKEL (reference sequence). DNA of the CDR3: TGTGCCAGCACCAGACAAGGGGTTCACACTAACTATGGCTACACCTTC. Amino acids: CASTRQGVHTNYGYTF.

This clone was seen a single time. The CDR3 region has the DNA TGTGCCAGCAGGCACGGGACAGGGGTCTACGAGCAGTACTTC. It codes for CASRHGTGVYEQYF. The chain uses TRBV27 and TRBJ2-7; TRBD1 matches at 10 bases. CDR3 length equals 14 residues. The V gene end was trimmed by 6 bases and the J gene end by 3 bases; junction bases not matched to a gene: 5. Germline assignment: CDR1 MNHEY and CDR2 SMNVEV (reference sequence).

Here the CDR3 DNA reads TGTGCCAGCAGCTTAACCTACAGGGATTCACCCCTCCACTTT. The encoded protein is CASSLTYRDSPLHF. The rearrangement links TRBV5-4 to TRBJ1-6; D is possibly TRBD1 (6 bases). This CDR3 comprises 14 residues. Looked up from germline, CDR1 is SGHNT and CDR2 is YYREEE (reference sequence). The V and J ends lost 2 bases and 8 bases respectively, with 11 bases between them.

A single count supports this clone. The gene calls are TRBV7-9 and TRBJ1-2; tentatively, D is TRBD1 (5 bases). V lost 4 bases to trimming and J lost 8 bases, with 11 bases between them. The germline V gene has CDR1 SEHNR and CDR2 FQNEAQ (reference sequence). This CDR3 has 12 amino acids. The CDR3 sequence: CASSSIDSGYTF. DNA of the CDR3: TGTGCCAGCAGCTCCATAGACAGCGGCTACACCTTC.

The chain couples TRBV28 to TRBJ1-3; tentative D call: TRBD1 (5 bases). The CDR3 length is 16 residues. Germline CDR1 reads MDHEN; CDR2 reads SYDVKM. Deletions cut 9 bases from V and 0 bases from J, with 18 bases between. The CDR3, as DNA: TGTGCCAGTTCCAGGCAGGGTTCGTTCTCTGGAAACACCATATATTTT. Translated, it gives CASSRQGSFSGNTIYF.

This chain uses TRBV2 with TRBJ1-2, with a weak D call TRBD1 (6 bases). Deletions cut 9 bases from V and 4 bases from J, with 12 bases between. Germline V CDR1 and CDR2: SNHLY, FYNNEI. The CDR3 consists of 12 residues. CDR3 nucleotides: TGTGCCAGTCGGCGACAGGTCTATGGCTACACCTTC. Its translation: CASRRQVYGYTF.

The rearrangement links TRBV6-4 to TRBJ1-6; no clear D. V shed 0 bases and J shed 6 bases, with 9 bases lying between them. Germline CDR1 reads MRHNA; CDR2 reads SNTAGT. There are 15 residues in the CDR3. Written as DNA, the CDR3 is TGTGCCAGCAGTGACTCGAGGCAACTTAATTCACCCCTCCACTTT. It is translated as CASSDSRQLNSPLHF.